The 8 T cell receptor beta chains presented below share a single source sample, sequenced in a study of blood T cells in healthy people across ages. Alongside a J-beta primer mix, a sample-barcoded 5' primer served in a second PCR lasting about 7 to 12 cycles. From the 5' RACE reads, TCRdb called clonotypes with MiXCR, one entry per CDR3 protein. The table has about 1.7 million distinct CDR3 sequences, approximately 30% seen once. Sequencing was performed on blood. Every receptor here comes from a woman in her 30s in good health.

This clonotype has just a few counts. The genes are TRBV20-1 and TRBJ2-7; 10 nucleotides agree with TRBD2. With V trimmed by 6 bases and J by 2 bases, 10 bases remained unmatched. Per germline, CDR1 DFQATT and CDR2 SNEGSKA (reference sequence). The CDR3 contains 15 residues. The CDR3 sequence is CSARTKTSGPYEQYF. DNA of the CDR3: TGCAGTGCCAGGACAAAGACTAGCGGGCCCTACGAGCAGTACTTC.

V is TRBV3-1 and J is TRBJ1-4; 8 bases are shared with TRBD1. The CDR3 has 15 amino acids. The V segment lost 4 bases and the J segment 8 bases; nucleotides outside the gene matches: 9. The V gene's germline CDR1 is LGHDT and CDR2 YNNKEL (reference sequence). The DNA for the CDR3 is TGTGCCAGCAGCCTCCGGACAGGGATCGAAGAAAAACTGTTTTTT. Residues: CASSLRTGIEEKLFF. Full variable domain (outside the CDR3, taken from reference TRBV3-1 and TRBJ1-4): DTAVSQTPKYLVTQMGNDKSIKCEQNLGHDTMYWYKQDSKKFLKIMFSYNNKELIINETVPNRFSPKSPDKAHLNLHINSLELGDSAVYFCASSLRTGIEEKLFFGSGTQLSVL.

This clonotype was seen ten or more times. CDR3 in amino acids: CASSYYRDNEQFF. The CDR3 DNA reads TGTGCCAGCAGTTACTACAGGGACAATGAGCAGTTCTTC. The gene calls are TRBV6-6 and TRBJ2-1; D might be TRBD1 (6 bases). The CDR3 has 13 residues. Germline V gene data show CDR1 as MNHNY and CDR2 as SVGAGI (reference sequence). V was shortened by 1 base and J by 5 bases, with 6 bases between the two germline ends.

This clonotype was seen at least ten times. The gene calls are TRBV24-1 and TRBJ2-5; possible D gene TRBD1, 5 bases. The V end lost 5 bases, the J end lost 5 bases, and 5 bases lay between the germline ends. CDR1 is KGHDR and CDR2 is SFDVKD in the germline V gene. The CDR3 runs 11 residues. This CDR3 is CATSGGETQYF. The CDR3 nucleotides are TGTGCCACCAGTGGGGGCGAGACCCAGTACTTC.

This rearrangement joins TRBV12-3 or TRBV12-4 to TRBJ2-1; D gene uncertain. The CDR3 runs 14 residues. Deletions cut 5 bases from V and 4 bases from J, with 12 bases between. The CDR3 DNA sequence: TGTGCCAGCAGTGCCCAGAGACCTTACAATGAGCAGTTCTTC. Translation gives CASSAQRPYNEQFF.

The sample holds a few counts of this clonotype. The V call is TRBV7-9, the J call TRBJ2-7, with D possibly called TRBD1 or TRBD2 (6 bases each). From germline, CDR1 is SEHNR and CDR2 FQNEAQ (reference sequence). The CDR3 length is 17 residues. V was cut by 2 bases and J by 0 bases, with 17 bases left in between. The CDR3 DNA is TGTGCCAGCAGCTTAAAGGGGGGAGTAGCGCACTCCTACGAGCAGTACTTC. Its translation: CASSLKGGVAHSYEQYF.

The chain is built from TRBV6-6 and TRBJ1-6; 10 bases map to TRBD1. The germline V gene encodes CDR1 MNHNY and CDR2 SVGAGI (reference sequence). J gave up 7 bases and V 5 bases, and 11 bases lay outside the gene matches. There are 17 residues in the CDR3. The CDR3, as DNA: TGTGCCAGCAGTCCCCTTGGGGGACAGGGGATAAATTCACCCCTCCACTTT. Translating it yields CASSPLGGQGINSPLHF.

There are a few counts of this clonotype. The chain combines TRBV20-1 with TRBJ2-4; D is unresolved. The CDR3 is 14 residues long. V lost 2 bases and J lost 13, with 21 bases in between. Germline CDR1 DFQATT, CDR2 SNEGSKA (reference sequence). The CDR3 loop is CSARRLDDIGEQYF. In nucleotides, the CDR3 is TGCAGTGCTAGAAGACTGGACGACATAGGTGAGCAGTACTTC.